This T cell receptor (beta chain) was documented in a study of beta chain features in type 1 diabetes. The study reverse transcribed the entire isolated RNA, so it sequenced expressed TCRB transcripts. An average near 3.57 million reads came from naive, central memory and regulatory T cell samples. Produced via immunoSEQ multiplex PCR; TCRdb's table is partial and in-frame only. Altogether 450,000 or so clones are present, roughly 10% being singletons, with the ten largest covering approximately 0.05%. This clone was seen a handful of times. Its target is not known. Other DNA variants within this sample encode the same CDR3. Study-wide results and limits: PCR might favor shorter templates, equally in patients and controls. Cells that show high TCR expression could be over-represented by cDNA sequencing.

CDR3 length: 10 amino acids. In germline, CDR1 is DFQATT, CDR2 SNEGSKA (reference sequence). V shed 6 bases and J shed 4 bases, with 4 bases lying between them. The sequence was obtained from a woman aged 18-29 years in good health. This chain joins TRBV20-1 and TRBJ1-5; D gene ambiguous. The sample taken for sequencing was naive CD4+ T cells from blood. DNA for the CDR3: TGCAGTGCCGGAAATCAGCCCCAGCATTTT. It yields the protein CSAGNQPQHF.